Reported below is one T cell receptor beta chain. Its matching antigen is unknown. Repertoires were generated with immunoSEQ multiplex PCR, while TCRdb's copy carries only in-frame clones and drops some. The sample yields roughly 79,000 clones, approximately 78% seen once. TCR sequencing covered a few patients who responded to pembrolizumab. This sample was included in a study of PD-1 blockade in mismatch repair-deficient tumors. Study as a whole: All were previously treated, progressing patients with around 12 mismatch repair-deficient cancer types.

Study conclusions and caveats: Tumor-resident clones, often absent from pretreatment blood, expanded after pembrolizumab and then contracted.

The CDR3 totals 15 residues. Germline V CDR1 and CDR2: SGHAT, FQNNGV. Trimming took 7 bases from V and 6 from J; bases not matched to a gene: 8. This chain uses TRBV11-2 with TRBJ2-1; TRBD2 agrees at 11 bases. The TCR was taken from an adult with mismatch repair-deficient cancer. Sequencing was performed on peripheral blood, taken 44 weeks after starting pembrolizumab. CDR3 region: CASTTPLAGGNEQFF. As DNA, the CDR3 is TGTGCCAGCACCACTCCGCTAGCGGGAGGCAATGAGCAGTTCTTC. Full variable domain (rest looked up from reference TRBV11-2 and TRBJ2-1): EAGVAQSPRYKIIEKRQSVAFWCNPISGHATLYWYQQILGQGPKLLIQFQNNGVVDDSQLPKDRFSAERLKGVDSTLKIQPAKLEDSAVYLCASTTPLAGGNEQFFGPGTRLTVL.